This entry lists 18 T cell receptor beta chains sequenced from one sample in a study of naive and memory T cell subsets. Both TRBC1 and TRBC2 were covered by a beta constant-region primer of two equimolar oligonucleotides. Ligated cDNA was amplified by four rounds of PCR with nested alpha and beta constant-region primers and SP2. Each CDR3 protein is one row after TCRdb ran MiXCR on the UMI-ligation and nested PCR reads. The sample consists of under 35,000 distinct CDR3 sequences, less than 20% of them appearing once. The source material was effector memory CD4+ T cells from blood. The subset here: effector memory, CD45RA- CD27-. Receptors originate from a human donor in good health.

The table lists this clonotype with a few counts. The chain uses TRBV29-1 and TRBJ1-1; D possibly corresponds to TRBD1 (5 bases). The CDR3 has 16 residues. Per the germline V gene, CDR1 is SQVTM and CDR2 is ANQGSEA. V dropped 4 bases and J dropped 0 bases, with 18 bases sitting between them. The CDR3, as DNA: TGCAGCGTTGGGGGGGGAACGGGAGGCATGAACACTGAAGCTTTCTTT. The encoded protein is CSVGGGTGGMNTEAFF.

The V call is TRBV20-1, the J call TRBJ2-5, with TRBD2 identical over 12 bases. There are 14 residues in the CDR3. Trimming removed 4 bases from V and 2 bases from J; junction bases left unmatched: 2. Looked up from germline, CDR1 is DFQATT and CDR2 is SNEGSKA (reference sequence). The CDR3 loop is CSATSGRGQETQYF. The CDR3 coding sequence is TGCAGTGCTACTAGCGGGAGGGGACAAGAGACCCAGTACTTC.

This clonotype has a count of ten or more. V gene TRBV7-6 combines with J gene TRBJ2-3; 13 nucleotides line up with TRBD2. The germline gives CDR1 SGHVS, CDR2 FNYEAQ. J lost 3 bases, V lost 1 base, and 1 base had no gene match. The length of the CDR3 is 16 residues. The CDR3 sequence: CASSLGTSGSTDTQYF. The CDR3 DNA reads TGTGCCAGCAGCTTAGGGACTAGCGGGAGTACAGATACGCAGTATTTT.

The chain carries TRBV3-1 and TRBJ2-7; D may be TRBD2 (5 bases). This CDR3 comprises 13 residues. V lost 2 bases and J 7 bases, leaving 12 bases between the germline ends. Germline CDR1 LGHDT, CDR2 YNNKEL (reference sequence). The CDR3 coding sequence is TGTGCCAGCAGCCAAAGAACCCGGGGAGAGCAGTACTTC. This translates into CASSQRTRGEQYF.

CDR3 DNA: TGCGCCAGCAGCCAAGATGGGTTGGTCCAGGACAATCAGCCCCAGCATTTT. This encodes CASSQDGLVQDNQPQHF. The J gene is TRBJ1-5, the V gene TRBV4-1; unclear D gene. Trimming took off 0 bases at V and 3 bases at J, with 15 bases between the two ends. The CDR3 has 17 residues. Germline V gene lookup returns CDR1 MGHRA and CDR2 YSYEKL.

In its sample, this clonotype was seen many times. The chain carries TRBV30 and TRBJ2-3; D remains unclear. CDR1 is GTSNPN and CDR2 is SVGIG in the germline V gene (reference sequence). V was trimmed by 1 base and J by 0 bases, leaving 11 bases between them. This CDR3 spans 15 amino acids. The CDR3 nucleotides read TGTGCCTGGAGTGGACTGACTTCTAGCACAGATACGCAGTATTTT. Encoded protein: CAWSGLTSSTDTQYF. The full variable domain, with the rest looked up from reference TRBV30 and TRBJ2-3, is SQTIHQWPATLVQPVGSPLSLECTVEGTSNPNLYWYRQAAGRGLQLLFYSVGIGQISSEVPQNLSASRPQDRQFILSSKKLLLSDSGFYLCAWSGLTSSTDTQYFGPGTRLTVL.

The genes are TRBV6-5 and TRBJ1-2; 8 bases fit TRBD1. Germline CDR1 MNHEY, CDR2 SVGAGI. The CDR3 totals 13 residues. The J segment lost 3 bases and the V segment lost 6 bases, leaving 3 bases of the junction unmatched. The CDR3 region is CASSNRGYYGYTF. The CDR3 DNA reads TGTGCCAGCAGCAACAGGGGGTACTATGGCTACACCTTC.

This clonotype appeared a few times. CDR3 in amino acids: CASSAMRGLAEAFF. For the CDR3, the DNA is TGTGCCAGCAGCGCTATGAGGGGGCTGGCTGAAGCTTTCTTT. This chain links TRBV11-2 with TRBJ1-1; 7 bases align to TRBD1. This CDR3 is 14 amino acids long. Looked up from germline, CDR1 is SGHAT and CDR2 is FQNNGV. V dropped 5 bases and J dropped 6; count of bases not matched to a gene: 9.

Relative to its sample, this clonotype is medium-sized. CDR3 amino acids: CSATGQGTEKLFF. CDR3 sequence (DNA): TGCAGTGCTACGGGACAGGGAACTGAAAAACTGTTTTTT. V is TRBV20-1 and J is TRBJ1-4; TRBD1 agrees at 9 bases. The CDR3 runs 13 residues. J gave up 7 bases and V 4 bases, and 4 bases lay outside the gene matches. Germline V lookup: CDR1 DFQATT, CDR2 SNEGSKA (reference sequence).

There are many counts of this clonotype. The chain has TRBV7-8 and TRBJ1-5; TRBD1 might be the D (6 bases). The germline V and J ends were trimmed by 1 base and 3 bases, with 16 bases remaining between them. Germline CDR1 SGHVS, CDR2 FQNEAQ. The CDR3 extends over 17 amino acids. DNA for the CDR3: TGTGCCAGCAGCTTAGGAGACCCTGGGGGACACAATCAGCCCCAGCATTTT. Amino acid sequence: CASSLGDPGGHNQPQHF.

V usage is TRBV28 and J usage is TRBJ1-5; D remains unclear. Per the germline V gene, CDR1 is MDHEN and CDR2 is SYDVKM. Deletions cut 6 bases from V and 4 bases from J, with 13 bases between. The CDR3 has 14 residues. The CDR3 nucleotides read TGTGCCAGCAGGACGACAAGGCAGAATCAGCCCCAGCATTTT. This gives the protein CASRTTRQNQPQHF. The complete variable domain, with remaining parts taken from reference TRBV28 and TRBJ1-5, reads DVKVTQSSRYLVKRTGEKVFLECVQDMDHENMFWYRQDPGLGLRLIYFSYDVKMKEKGDIPEGYSVSREKKERFSLILESASTNQTSMYLCASRTTRQNQPQHFGDGTRLSIL.

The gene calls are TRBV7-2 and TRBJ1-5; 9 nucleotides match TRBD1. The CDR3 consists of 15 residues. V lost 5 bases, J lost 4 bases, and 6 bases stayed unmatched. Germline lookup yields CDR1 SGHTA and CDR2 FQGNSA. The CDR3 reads CASSVGQGRNQPQHF. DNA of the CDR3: TGTGCCAGCAGCGTGGGACAGGGTCGGAATCAGCCCCAGCATTTT.

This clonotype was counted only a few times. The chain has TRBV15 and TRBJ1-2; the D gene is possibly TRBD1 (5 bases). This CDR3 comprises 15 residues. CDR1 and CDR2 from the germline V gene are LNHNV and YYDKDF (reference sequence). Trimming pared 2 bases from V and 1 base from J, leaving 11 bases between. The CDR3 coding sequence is TGTGCCACCAGCAGAATAAGGGACCGTAACTATGGCTACACCTTC. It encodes CATSRIRDRNYGYTF.

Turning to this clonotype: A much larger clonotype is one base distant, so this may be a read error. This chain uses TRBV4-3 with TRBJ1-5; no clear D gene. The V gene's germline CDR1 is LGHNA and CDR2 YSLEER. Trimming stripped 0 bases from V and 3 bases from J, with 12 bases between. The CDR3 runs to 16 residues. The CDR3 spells CASSQDIWISNQPQHF. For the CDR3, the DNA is TGCGCCAGCAGCCAAGATATCTGGATTTCCAATCAGCCCCAGCATTTT.

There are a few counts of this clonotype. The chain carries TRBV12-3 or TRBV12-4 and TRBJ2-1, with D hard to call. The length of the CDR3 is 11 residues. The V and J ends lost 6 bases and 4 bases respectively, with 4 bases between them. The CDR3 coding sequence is TGTGCCAGCAGGACATACAATGAGCAGTTCTTC. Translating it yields CASRTYNEQFF.

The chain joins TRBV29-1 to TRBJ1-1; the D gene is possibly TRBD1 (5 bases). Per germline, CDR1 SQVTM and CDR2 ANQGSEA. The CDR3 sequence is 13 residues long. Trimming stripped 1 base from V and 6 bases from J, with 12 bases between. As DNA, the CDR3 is TGCAGCGTTGAAGGACAGAACCATGCTGAAGCTTTCTTT. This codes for CSVEGQNHAEAFF.

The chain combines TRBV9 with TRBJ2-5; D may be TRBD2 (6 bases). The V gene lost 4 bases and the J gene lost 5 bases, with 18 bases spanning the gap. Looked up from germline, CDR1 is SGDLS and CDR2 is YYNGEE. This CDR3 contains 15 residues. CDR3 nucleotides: TGTGCCAGCAGCCCGAGGGGAGGCGAGGAGGAGACCCAGTACTTC. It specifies CASSPRGGEEETQYF.

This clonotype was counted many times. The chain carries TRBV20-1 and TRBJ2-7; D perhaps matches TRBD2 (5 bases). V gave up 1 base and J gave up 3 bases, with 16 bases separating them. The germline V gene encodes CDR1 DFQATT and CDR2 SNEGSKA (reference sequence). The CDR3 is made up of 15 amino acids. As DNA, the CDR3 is TGCAGTGCTAGAGCTTCTGCGGGTGGAGTCTACGAGCAGTACTTC. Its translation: CSARASAGGVYEQYF.